This is a list of T cell receptor beta chains from one sample in a study of cytomegalovirus exposure and HLA in healthy donors. TCRdb keeps only in-frame clones here, not all; method: immunoSEQ multiplex PCR. This table has roughly 120,000 clones, 75% to 90% appearing once. The sequenced material came from PBMCs. These receptors were collected from a man aged 35-49 years in good health and CMV-seronegative. Both conserved end residues are part of each CDR3. D genes are given only for firm matches. Rows give clone size only sometimes, using once, few, many, or a class for an expanded clone.

j_call clone_size v_call d_call cdr3_nt cdr3_aa
TRBJ1-1 NA TRBV9 NA TGTGCCAGCAGCGCTGACTCGAACACTGAAGCTTTCTTT CASSADSNTEAFF
TRBJ2-2 NA TRBV5-6 TRBD2 TGTGCCAGCAGCTTGGGGAGCGGGGGGGCCGGGGAGCTGTTTTTT CASSLGSGGAGELFF
TRBJ2-3 NA TRBV9 NA TGTGCCAGCAGCGTAGAGGGGGGGCAGAGGACAGATACGCAGTATTTT CASSVEGGQRTDTQYF
TRBJ1-4 once TRBV5-1 TRBD1 TGCGCCAGCAGCTGGGGCCGGGACAGTAATGAAAAACTGTTTTTT CASSWGRDSNEKLFF
TRBJ1-2 few TRBV19 TRBD1 TGTGCCAGTAGTATTATTCCGGGACAGAACTATGGCTACACCTTC CASSIIPGQNYGYTF
TRBJ1-2 NA TRBV19 NA TGTGCCAGCGGACTGTCGGCCGGTGGCTACACCTTC CASGLSAGGYTF
TRBJ2-1 NA TRBV5-1 TRBD2 TGCGCCAGCAGCTTTAACCCCGGGGGGGCCGGGTATGAGCAGTTCTTC CASSFNPGGAGYEQFF
TRBJ2-7 NA TRBV7-9 TRBD1 TGTGCCAGCAGCCTTGGGACAGGGTCATACGAGCAGTACTTC CASSLGTGSYEQYF
TRBJ1-2 NA TRBV6-5 NA TGTGCCACCGGCGGCGGGATAGGCTACACCTTC CATGGGIGYTF
TRBJ1-2 NA TRBV6-5 NA TGTGCCAGCAGCTCCGGTGTCCGGAGGGGAGGCTACACCTTC CASSSGVRRGGYTF
TRBJ2-1 NA TRBV6-5 TRBD2 TGTGCCAGCAGCCCTAGCGGGGGCTCCTACAATGAGCAGTTCTTC CASSPSGGSYNEQFF
TRBJ1-1 NA TRBV7-9 NA TGTGCCAGCAGCCCCCGAGAGGCTTTGAACACTGAAGCTTTCTTT CASSPREALNTEAFF
TRBJ2-1 NA TRBV6-4 TRBD1 TGTGCCAGCAGCGACACCGGGACAGGGGGCAGTGAGCAGTTCTTC CASSDTGTGGSEQFF
TRBJ2-5 NA TRBV5-1 NA TGCGCCAGCAGCTTGGCGTCGGAGACCCAGTACTTC CASSLASETQYF
TRBJ2-1 NA TRBV6-6 NA TGTGCCAGCGCCAACCAGGGGAGCTCCTACAATGAGCAGTTCTTC CASANQGSSYNEQFF
TRBJ2-7 NA TRBV28 TRBD1 TGTGCCAGCAGTCTCAGCGACAGGGGGGCTTACGAGCAGTACTTC CASSLSDRGAYEQYF
TRBJ1-3 NA TRBV9 NA TGTGCCAGCAGCGTCGCCACGACAGGAAACACCATATATTTT CASSVATTGNTIYF
TRBJ2-1 NA TRBV7-6 TRBD2 TGTGCCAGCAGCCCACTAGCGGGGTGGCAGTTCTTC CASSPLAGWQFF
TRBJ1-5 NA TRBV2 NA TGTGCCAGCTTCGGGTTTGGTCAGCCCCAGCATTTT CASFGFGQPQHF
TRBJ1-5 NA TRBV5-1 NA TGCGCCAGCAGCTTGACAGGTCAACAGCCCCAGCATTTT CASSLTGQQPQHF
TRBJ2-7 NA TRBV5-4 TRBD1 TGTGCCAGCAGGTCTGCGGGGACAGGGCCCTACGAGCAGTACTTC CASRSAGTGPYEQYF
TRBJ1-2 NA TRBV5-1 TRBD1 TGCGCCAGCAGCTTGGATTCGAGACAGGGATATGGCTACACCTTC CASSLDSRQGYGYTF
TRBJ2-3 once TRBV5-1 TRBD1 TGCGCCAGCAGCTTGGCGGGACAGGGTCTTACAGATACGCAGTATTTT CASSLAGQGLTDTQYF
TRBJ2-2 NA TRBV30 TRBD2 TGTGCCTGGAGTGTATGGAGCGGGGGGCGAGGCGGGGAGCTGTTTTTT CAWSVWSGGRGGELFF
TRBJ1-1 NA TRBV5-4 TRBD1 TGTGCCAGCAGCTATGCAGGGGGCGGTAGTACTGAAGCTTTCTTT CASSYAGGGSTEAFF
TRBJ1-1 NA TRBV7-6 NA TGTGCCAGCAGCTCAGAGGTGAACACTGAAGCTTTCTTT CASSSEVNTEAFF
TRBJ1-5 NA TRBV28 TRBD1 TGTGCCACCGAGACAGGGCAAATGAAACGTCAGCCCCAGCATTTT CATETGQMKRQPQHF